The table lists the clone carrying this T cell receptor (beta chain) with a few counts. The antigen remains undetermined. A second PCR, run for roughly 7 to 11 cycles, used a sample-barcoded 5' primer plus a J-beta primer mix. Using its own MiXCR run on the 5' RACE reads, TCRdb lists one record per CDR3 protein. The sample lists over a million distinct CDR3 sequences, under 55% occurring once. These data belong to a study of blood T cells in healthy people across ages. Study-level points and caveats: Whereas aged donors had fewer naive CD4+ cells, long-lived donors had more of them and higher diversity.

Healthy individuals of Caucasian origin from Russia, aged about 6 to 95, served as donors. Collection of ten milliliters of peripheral blood was performed for each donor. Trimming took off 0 bases at V and 5 bases at J, with 10 bases between the two ends. Germline V gives CDR1 LGHNA, CDR2 YSLEER. The CDR3 runs 14 residues. The sequencing input was blood. The receptor was isolated from a woman between 18 and 30 years old in good health. This chain connects TRBV4-3 to TRBJ1-1; the D gene is possibly TRBD1 (5 bases). The CDR3 nucleotides are TGCGCCAGCAGCCAAGAGTGGGCAGGGACTGAAGCTTTCTTT. Encoded protein: CASSQEWAGTEAFF.